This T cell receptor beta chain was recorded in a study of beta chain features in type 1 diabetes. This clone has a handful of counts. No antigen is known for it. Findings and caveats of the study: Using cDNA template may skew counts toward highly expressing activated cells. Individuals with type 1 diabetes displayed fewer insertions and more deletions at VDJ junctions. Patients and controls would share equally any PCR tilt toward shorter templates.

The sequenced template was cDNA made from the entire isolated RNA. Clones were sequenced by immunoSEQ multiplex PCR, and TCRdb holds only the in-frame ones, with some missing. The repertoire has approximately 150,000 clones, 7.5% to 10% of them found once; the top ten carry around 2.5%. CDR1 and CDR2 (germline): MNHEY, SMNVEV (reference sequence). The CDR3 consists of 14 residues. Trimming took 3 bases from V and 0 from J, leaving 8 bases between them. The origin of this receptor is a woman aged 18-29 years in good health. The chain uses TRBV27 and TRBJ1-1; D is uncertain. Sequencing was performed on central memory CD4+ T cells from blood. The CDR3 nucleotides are TGTGCCAGCAGTTTTGCGGGTATGAACACTGAAGCTTTCTTT. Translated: CASSFAGMNTEAFF.